This TCR beta chain appears in the sequencing data of a study of T cells and Merkel cell carcinoma outcomes. About this clone: Its target is unknown.

Data came from immunoSEQ multiplex PCR; TCRdb stores just in-frame clones and leaves some out. There are about 12,000 clones in the sample; less than 97% occur only once, and 0.93% lies in the top ten. General study results and limits: Merkel cell carcinoma outcomes were reportedly predicted by repertoire and T-cell density.

The CDR3 covers 14 residues. CDR1 is LGHNA and CDR2 is YSLEER in the germline V gene. The V segment lost 3 bases and the J segment 10 bases; nucleotides outside the gene matches: 9. The clonotype originates from a human donor with Merkel cell carcinoma. The rearrangement uses TRBV4-3 and TRBJ2-1; 7 nucleotides agree with TRBD1. What was sequenced was tumor tissue from Merkel cell carcinoma. This chain's CDR3 is CASSHKTGASEQFF. For the CDR3, the DNA is TGCGCCAGCAGCCACAAAACAGGGGCGTCGGAGCAGTTCTTC.